These T cell receptor beta chains were read from a single sample in a study of blood T cells in healthy people across ages. TCRdb processed the 5' RACE reads anew with MiXCR; each CDR3 protein has one entry. Of 600,000 or so distinct CDR3 sequences in the sample, around 48% were seen once. Sequences were obtained from blood. These receptors were obtained from a man of 80 years or more in good health. Both conserved end residues are part of each CDR3. The D gene is left open where the match is weak. Some rows have no size entry. The others give once, few or many, or a class for an expanded clone.

clone_size j_call v_call d_call cdr3_nt cdr3_aa
NA TRBJ2-5 TRBV3-1 NA TGTGCCAGCAGCCAAGTACAGGGATGGGAGACCCAGTACTTC CASSQVQGWETQYF
NA TRBJ2-1 TRBV14 TRBD2 TGTGCCAGCAGCCAACGAGGGCGGGAGAACTACAATGAGCAGTTCTTC CASSQRGRENYNEQFF
NA TRBJ2-2 TRBV7-9 TRBD2 TGTGCCAGCATCAGGACTAGCAGTACCGGGGAGCTGTTTTTT CASIRTSSTGELFF
NA TRBJ2-7 TRBV2 TRBD2 TGTGCCAGCACGGGAGCGGGGGCCCCCTACGAGCAGTACTTC CASTGAGAPYEQYF
NA TRBJ2-7 TRBV20-1 TRBD2 TGCAGTGCTAGGAGGGAGGGCGGCTACGAGCAGTACTTC CSARREGGYEQYF
few TRBJ1-1 TRBV6-6 NA TGTGCCAGCAGTTACTCGCCACTCCCAAGGAACCACGAAGCTTTCTTT CASSYSPLPRNHEAFF
few TRBJ2-1 TRBV10-3 TRBD2 TGTGCCATCAGTGAACACGGGGGGGCCCTAAGCGATGAGCAGTTCTTC CAISEHGGALSDEQFF
NA TRBJ2-7 TRBV24-1 TRBD1 TGTGCCACCGGGTTTCAGACCGGGACAGGGGTCGAGCAGTACTTC CATGFQTGTGVEQYF
NA TRBJ1-4 TRBV29-1 NA TGCAGCGTGTCGGAAGCAACTAATGAAAAACTGTTTTTT CSVSEATNEKLFF
NA TRBJ1-2 TRBV9 TRBD1 TGTGCCAGCAGCGTAGATGCGACAGGGGGACGTGGCTACACCTTC CASSVDATGGRGYTF
NA TRBJ2-3 TRBV24-1 NA TGTGCCACCAGTGATTTCGGGGGACCGGGGGGCACAGATACGCAGTATTTT CATSDFGGPGGTDTQYF
NA TRBJ2-4 TRBV5-6 NA TGTGCCACCTCTTCTACCAGGGTCGCCCAAAACATTCAGTACTTC CATSSTRVAQNIQYF
NA TRBJ1-4 TRBV7-2 TRBD1 TGTGCCAGCAGCCTGGACAGGGTGGAAGGGAAACTGTTTTTT CASSLDRVEGKLFF
NA TRBJ2-5 TRBV7-2 NA TGTGCCAGCAGCTTAGGTCAGGATGGGGAGACCCAGTACTTC CASSLGQDGETQYF
NA TRBJ2-3 TRBV9 NA TGTGCCAGCAGCGTAGAAGCCTTATCAGATACGCAGTATTTT CASSVEALSDTQYF
NA TRBJ1-2 TRBV6-2/TRBV6-3 NA TGTGCCAGCAGTTACGACAGCGGGATCTATGGCTACACCTTC CASSYDSGIYGYTF
NA TRBJ1-5 TRBV6-4 NA TGTGCCAGCTGGGCACACCGCAATCAGCCCCAGCATTTT CASWAHRNQPQHF
many TRBJ2-1 TRBV2 NA TGTGCCACTCGGGGGCCTGGTAGTGTTGAGCAGTTCTTC CATRGPGSVEQFF